Included here is one T cell receptor (beta chain) sequence, with context. According to the study, genomic DNA was the template for TCR beta VDJ and CDR3 profiling. One entry per CDR3 protein results from TCRdb running MiXCR on the reads. The profile covers 400,000 to 500,000 distinct CDR3 sequences, with 60% to 80% appearing a single time and 4% taken by the ten largest. The CDR3 covers 15 residues. The V gene's germline CDR1 is SGHTA and CDR2 FQGNSA. V dropped 5 bases and J dropped 14 bases, with 24 bases sitting between them. This entry comes from a study of CD8+CD57+ T cells in acquired aplastic anemia. Study summary: Each DNA sample taken from sorted CD4+ and CD8+ cells came to about 3.2 ug on average.

This sequence joins TRBV7-2 and TRBJ2-2, with D possibly being TRBD2 (7 bases). Material for sequencing was sorted CD4+, CD8+, or CD8+CD57+ T cells (not recorded which) from PBMCs. The sequence was obtained from a human donor in good health, serving as a control. CDR3 in amino acids: CASSPKGGLAYNLFF. The CDR3 nucleotides are TGTGCCAGCAGCCCGAAGGGGGGGCTAGCGTACAATCTGTTTTTT.